The text below deals with one T cell receptor (beta chain). No antigen is known for it. The record originates from a study of a mutant IDH1 vaccine in newly diagnosed glioma. Study information: Before enrollment, patients got radiotherapy alone, temozolomide alone, or mostly the combination. Overall study results and limits: The vaccine induced immune responses, and these occurred in roughly 93% of patients.

Time point described: week 47, end of study. Each dose of the vaccine consisted of 300 ug of mutant IDH1 20-mer peptide, with topical imiquimod. Germline loops: CDR1 MNHNS, CDR2 SASEGT. This CDR3 is built from 14 residues. Trimming shortened V by 1 base and J by 5 bases, and 11 bases separated the two germline ends. Data came from immunoSEQ multiplex PCR; TCRdb stores just in-frame clones and leaves some out. The profile shows tens of thousands of clones, approximately 84% of them singletons. The receptor was derived from a woman in her thirties with glioma. Some clones in this sample may be carry-over from other donors' samples. The material was PBMCs, obtained from a glioma patient whose treatment included an IDH1 peptide vaccine. This sequence joins TRBV6-1 and TRBJ1-1; no firm D call. The CDR3 sequence: CASSEGAGWTEAFF. DNA for the CDR3: TGTGCCAGCAGTGAAGGTGCGGGGTGGACTGAAGCTTTCTTT.